Listed here are 25 T cell receptor beta chains from one sample, sequenced in a study of cytomegalovirus exposure and HLA in healthy donors. Primers: 60 Vbeta forward and 13 Jbeta reverse. Some clones are missing from TCRdb's copy, which holds only in-frame ones; the method was immunoSEQ multiplex PCR. The table lists around 70,000 clones, 70% to 90% of them singletons. Specimen: PBMCs. All receptors derive from a human donor in good health.

J is TRBJ1-4 and V is TRBV14, with D perhaps matching TRBD1 (6 bases). CDR1 is SGHDN and CDR2 is FVKESK in the germline V gene. V was trimmed by 4 bases and J by 8 bases, leaving 23 bases between them. CDR3 length: 17 residues. In DNA form, the CDR3 reads TGTGCCAGCAGCCTCTTAAACGACAGGTTCCTCCGCGAAAAACTGTTTTTT. Translation: CASSLLNDRFLREKLFF.

The chain carries TRBV10-3 and TRBJ1-6, with no clear D. The CDR3 is 15 residues long. Trimming took off 0 bases at V and 8 bases at J, with 11 bases between the two ends. Germline-derived CDR1 and CDR2 are ENHRY and SYGVKD. The CDR3 loop reads CAISESPLSDSPLHF. For the CDR3, the DNA is TGTGCCATCAGTGAGTCCCCCCTGTCGGATTCACCCCTCCACTTT.

The CDR3, as DNA: TGTGCCAGTCAAGCTGAAGCGGGGATCCAAGAGACCCAGTACTTC. Its translation is CASQAEAGIQETQYF. This chain links TRBV5-4 with TRBJ2-5; 7 positions match TRBD2. The CDR3 has 15 residues. Germline trimming cut 8 bases from V and 1 base from J; bases unmatched to any gene: 11. Per germline, CDR1 SGHNT and CDR2 YYREEE (reference sequence).

The rearrangement links TRBV7-6 to TRBJ1-5, with unresolved D. CDR1 SGHVS and CDR2 FNYEAQ come from the germline V gene. CDR3 length: 17 amino acids. The V and J ends lost 5 bases and 0 bases respectively, with 17 bases between them. The CDR3 region has the DNA TGTGCCAGCAGCCGCGCAGCGGGCCCGTATAGCAATCAGCCCCAGCATTTT. Its translation: CASSRAAGPYSNQPQHF.

The chain combines TRBV19 with TRBJ1-5, with 9 bases matching TRBD1. The CDR3 runs 14 residues. V shed 5 bases, J shed 6 bases, and the junction held 5 bases outside the gene matches. Germline CDR1 LNHDA, CDR2 SQIVND (reference sequence). CDR3 loop: CASSAGQGGQPQHF. Written as DNA, the CDR3 is TGTGCCAGTAGTGCGGGACAGGGCGGTCAGCCCCAGCATTTT.

This sequence joins TRBV2 and TRBJ2-1; TRBD2 is a possible D gene (5 bases). Germline V gives CDR1 SNHLY, CDR2 FYNNEI. The CDR3 length is 15 residues. Trimming pared 8 bases from V and 0 bases from J, leaving 14 bases between. CDR3 sequence reads: CASRGAASSYNEQFF. Here the CDR3 DNA reads TGTGCCAGCCGCGGAGCGGCTAGCTCCTACAATGAGCAGTTCTTC. The whole variable domain, filled in from reference TRBV2 and TRBJ2-1, reads EPEVTQTPSHQVTQMGQEVILRCVPISNHLYFYWYRQILGQKVEFLVSFYNNEISEKSEIFDDQFSVERPDGSNFTLKIRSTKLEDSAMYFCASRGAASSYNEQFFGPGTRLTVL.

This clone was observed a few times. The gene calls are TRBV4-1 and TRBJ2-7, with D possibly being TRBD1 (5 bases). Germline assignment: CDR1 MGHRA and CDR2 YSYEKL. This CDR3 comprises 18 residues. V lost 2 bases to trimming and J lost 4 bases, with 24 bases between them. The CDR3 DNA sequence: TGCGCCAGCAGCCAAAAATTCCCTCCAGGGATAAGTGAGTACGAGCAGTACTTC. Residues: CASSQKFPPGISEYEQYF.

This sequence joins TRBV29-1 and TRBJ2-7; 10 bases align to TRBD1. CDR3 length: 13 residues. With V trimmed by 6 bases and J by 6 bases, 8 bases remained unmatched. The V gene's germline CDR1 is SQVTM and CDR2 ANQGSEA. The CDR3 nucleotides read TGCAGCGTCACGACAGGGGGCGCGGGCGAGCAGTACTTC. Protein product: CSVTTGGAGEQYF.

This clone was detected only a few times. In the same sample, other DNA sequences code for this CDR3. The rearrangement joins TRBV19 to TRBJ1-5; 7 bases map to TRBD1. The CDR3 has 12 amino acids. Trimming at V came to 8 bases and at J to 4 bases, leaving 2 bases not matched to a gene. Germline V gene sequence: CDR1 LNHDA, CDR2 SQIVND (reference sequence). CDR3 DNA: TGTGCCAGTGAACAGGGGAATCAGCCCCAGCATTTT. Translation: CASEQGNQPQHF. The complete variable domain, with remaining parts taken from reference TRBV19 and TRBJ1-5, reads DGGITQSPKYLFRKEGQNVTLSCEQNLNHDAMYWYRQDPGQGLRLIYYSQIVNDFQKGDIAEGYSVSREKKESFPLTVTSAQKNPTAFYLCASEQGNQPQHFGDGTRLSIL.

This clone was counted only a few times. The rearrangement uses TRBV10-1 and TRBJ2-3; 7 bases agree with TRBD2. V lost 0 bases to trimming and J lost 5 bases; unmatched junction nucleotides: 11. The germline V gene has CDR1 WNHNN and CDR2 SYGVQD (reference sequence). There are 17 residues in the CDR3. Here the CDR3 reads CASSESITGTTRDTQYF. CDR3 coding DNA: TGCGCCAGCAGTGAGTCGATAACCGGGACTACCCGAGATACGCAGTATTTT.

This clone was counted a few times. This sequence joins TRBV5-1 and TRBJ1-1, with D tentatively TRBD1 (6 bases). The length of the CDR3 is 15 residues. V shed 1 base and J shed 2 bases, with 12 bases lying between them. Germline CDR1 reads SGHRS; CDR2 reads YFSETQ. The DNA of the CDR3 is TGCGCCAGCAGCTTGAGTACAGGGAGAAACACTGAAGCTTTCTTT. This sequence encodes CASSLSTGRNTEAFF. Based on the CDR3 plus reference TRBV5-1 and TRBJ1-1, the full variable domain is KAGVTQTPRYLIKTRGQQVTLSCSPISGHRSVSWYQQTPGQGLQFLFEYFSETQRNKGNFPGRFSGRQFSNSRSEMNVSTLELGDSALYLCASSLSTGRNTEAFFGQGTRLTVV.

The chain employs TRBV2 and TRBJ2-1, with 14 nucleotides matching TRBD2. V lost 5 bases to trimming and J lost 1 base; unmatched junction nucleotides: 7. Germline V lookup: CDR1 SNHLY, CDR2 FYNNEI. The CDR3 runs to 18 residues. The CDR3 bases are TGTGCCAGCAGTCGGACTAGCGGGGGGATGAAGTCCTACAATGAGCAGTTCTTC. This codes for CASSRTSGGMKSYNEQFF.

J is TRBJ2-7 and V is TRBV28; tentatively, D is TRBD2 (6 bases). CDR1 and CDR2 from the germline V gene are MDHEN and SYDVKM. The V and J ends lost 7 bases and 0 bases respectively, with 10 bases between them. This CDR3 region has 13 residues. This CDR3 is CASKTGLSYEQYF. DNA of the CDR3: TGTGCCAGCAAGACGGGACTCTCCTACGAGCAGTACTTC.

V and J are TRBV5-1 and TRBJ1-1, with a weak D call TRBD1 (6 bases). Germline-derived CDR1 and CDR2 are SGHRS and YFSETQ. The germline V and J ends were trimmed by 1 base and 1 base, with 11 bases remaining between them. CDR3 length: 15 residues. The CDR3 DNA is TGCGCCAGCAGCTTGACAGGGATATCGAACACTGAAGCTTTCTTT. Protein: CASSLTGISNTEAFF.

This chain links TRBV7-9 with TRBJ2-3; possible D gene TRBD1, 5 bases. Germline loops: CDR1 SEHNR, CDR2 FQNEAQ (reference sequence). The CDR3 sequence is 12 residues long. With 5 bases removed from V and 8 bases from J, the gap between germline ends came to 11 bases. In DNA form, the CDR3 reads TGTGCCAGCAGCCCCTCAGGGTTTACGCAGTATTTT. Its protein is CASSPSGFTQYF.

The chain employs TRBV7-2 and TRBJ1-5; 10 positions agree with TRBD1. Trimming cost V 5 bases and J 3 bases; bases outside gene matches: 16. This CDR3 spans 19 amino acids. Germline values: CDR1 SGHTA, CDR2 FQGNSA. The CDR3 here is CASSPRDRGLVTFNQPQHF. The DNA of the CDR3 is TGTGCCAGCAGCCCTCGGGACAGGGGCTTAGTTACCTTCAATCAGCCCCAGCATTTT.

This clone has just one count. The V call is TRBV10-3, the J call TRBJ2-2; weak D call: TRBD2 (7 bases). Per the germline V gene, CDR1 is ENHRY and CDR2 is SYGVKD. V was cut by 0 bases and J by 7 bases, with 12 bases left in between. The CDR3 consists of 15 residues. The CDR3 protein is CAISESTGGGGELFF. The CDR3 DNA sequence: TGTGCCATCAGTGAGTCGACGGGGGGCGGCGGGGAGCTGTTTTTT.

The genes are TRBV19 and TRBJ1-2; no clear D gene. The CDR3 totals 17 residues. CDR1 and CDR2 from the germline V gene are LNHDA and SQIVND (reference sequence). V dropped 3 bases and J dropped 3 bases, with 20 bases sitting between them. In DNA form, the CDR3 reads TGTGCCAGTAGTATTAGGTACGAGGGCAGCCTTTACTATGGCTACACCTTC. Translation: CASSIRYEGSLYYGYTF.

As DNA, the CDR3 is TGCAGCGTTGTCCCCGGGGGCACCGGGGAGCTGTTTTTT. This encodes CSVVPGGTGELFF. The V and J genes are TRBV29-1 and TRBJ2-2; a weak D match, TRBD2 (6 bases). In germline, CDR1 is SQVTM, CDR2 ANQGSEA. The CDR3 spans 13 residues. V was pared by 4 bases and J by 4 bases, with 10 bases between.

The chain uses TRBV14 and TRBJ2-1; 9 bases agree with TRBD2. Germline V CDR1 and CDR2: SGHDN, FVKESK. V dropped 0 bases and J dropped 4; count of bases not matched to a gene: 4. This CDR3 contains 16 residues. Here the CDR3 reads CASSQDYSGGYNEQFF. CDR3 nucleotide sequence: TGTGCCAGCAGCCAAGATTACAGCGGGGGGTACAATGAGCAGTTCTTC.

The chain recombines TRBV10-2 with TRBJ2-3, with TRBD2 matching 11 bases. V was clipped by 6 bases and J by 0 bases; unmatched bases: 5. Germline V lookup: CDR1 WSHSY, CDR2 SAAADI. The CDR3 extends over 16 amino acids. This chain's CDR3 is CASSRLAGSSTDTQYF. Here the CDR3 DNA reads TGCGCCAGCAGCAGACTAGCGGGGAGTAGCACAGATACGCAGTATTTT.

V is TRBV18 and J is TRBJ1-4; no definite D call. The V gene lost 3 bases and the J gene lost 2 bases, with 10 bases spanning the gap. There are 15 residues in the CDR3. From germline, CDR1 is KGHSH and CDR2 LQKENI. The CDR3 DNA is TGTGCCAGCTCACCGAGAGGGTTCACTAATGAAAAACTGTTTTTT. Protein: CASSPRGFTNEKLFF.

The table lists this clone with a few counts. V usage is TRBV6-4 and J usage is TRBJ2-3; TRBD2 matches 7 bases. The CDR3 has 15 amino acids. Unmatched junction bases numbered 5, after V lost 5 bases and J lost 0 bases. Germline values: CDR1 MRHNA, CDR2 SNTAGT. Here the CDR3 reads CASSLLAGSTDTQYF. CDR3 sequence (DNA): TGTGCCAGCAGTCTTTTAGCGGGTAGCACAGATACGCAGTATTTT.

This clone was detected only once. This chain uses TRBV2 with TRBJ2-7; 8 positions match TRBD1. V lost 6 bases, J lost 0 bases, and 7 bases stayed unmatched. Germline V gene data show CDR1 as SNHLY and CDR2 as FYNNEI. The CDR3 has 15 residues. The CDR3 DNA reads TGTGCCAGCAGCACGGGACAGGCGAGCTCCTACGAGCAGTACTTC. This encodes CASSTGQASSYEQYF.

This clone was observed a few times. The gene calls are TRBV7-9 and TRBJ1-3; unclear D gene. CDR1 is SEHNR and CDR2 is FQNEAQ in the germline V gene (reference sequence). The V end lost 5 bases, the J end lost 2 bases, and 13 bases lay between the germline ends. The CDR3 consists of 15 residues. CDR3: CASSPQGRTGNTIYF. CDR3 in DNA: TGTGCCAGCAGCCCCCAAGGCAGGACTGGAAACACCATATATTTT.